Listed here is a single T cell receptor beta chain. Germline V gene data show CDR1 as SGHRS and CDR2 as YFSETQ. This CDR3 region has 14 residues. The V segment lost 4 bases and the J segment 2 bases; nucleotides outside the gene matches: 4. The data originate from a study of cytomegalovirus exposure and HLA in healthy donors. The PCR made use of 60 Vbeta and 13 Jbeta primers. The table came from immunoSEQ multiplex PCR; TCRdb's copy has only in-frame clones and leaves some out. Of hundreds of thousands of clones in the sample, approximately 78% were seen once. This chain connects TRBV5-1 to TRBJ2-3, with TRBD1 matching 7 bases. The TCR originated in a male donor in good health and CMV-seronegative. The material sequenced was PBMCs. CDR3 bases: TGCGCCAGCAGCCAAGGACAGGCCACAGATACGCAGTATTTT. Residues: CASSQGQATDTQYF. Variable domain in full (rest from reference TRBV5-1 and TRBJ2-3): KAGVTQTPRYLIKTRGQQVTLSCSPISGHRSVSWYQQTPGQGLQFLFEYFSETQRNKGNFPGRFSGRQFSNSRSEMNVSTLELGDSALYLCASSQGQATDTQYFGPGTRLTVL.